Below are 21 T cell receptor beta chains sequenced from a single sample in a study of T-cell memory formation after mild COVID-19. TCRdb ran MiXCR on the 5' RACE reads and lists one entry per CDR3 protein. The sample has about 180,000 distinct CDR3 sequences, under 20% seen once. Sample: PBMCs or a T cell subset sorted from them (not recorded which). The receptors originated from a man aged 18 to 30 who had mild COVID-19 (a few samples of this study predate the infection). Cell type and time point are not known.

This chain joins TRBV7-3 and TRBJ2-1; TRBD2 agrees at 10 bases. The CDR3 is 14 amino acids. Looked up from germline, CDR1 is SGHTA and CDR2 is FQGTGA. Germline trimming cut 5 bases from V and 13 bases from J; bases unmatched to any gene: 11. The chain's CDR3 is CASSQGSSGGPQFF. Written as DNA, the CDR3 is TGTGCCAGCAGCCAAGGATCTAGCGGGGGCCCTCAGTTCTTC.

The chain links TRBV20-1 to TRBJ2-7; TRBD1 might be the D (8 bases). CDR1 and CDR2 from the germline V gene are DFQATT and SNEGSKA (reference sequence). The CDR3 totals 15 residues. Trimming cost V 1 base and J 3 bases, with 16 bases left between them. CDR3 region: CSARAGQGGGYEQYF. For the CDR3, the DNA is TGCAGTGCTAGAGCAGGACAGGGAGGGGGCTACGAGCAGTACTTC.

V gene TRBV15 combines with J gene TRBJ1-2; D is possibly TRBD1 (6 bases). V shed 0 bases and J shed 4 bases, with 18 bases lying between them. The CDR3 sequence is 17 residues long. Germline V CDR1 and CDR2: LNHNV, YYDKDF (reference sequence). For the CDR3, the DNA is TGTGCCACCAGCAGAGATCGCCTCACGGGGGCCAGCTATGGCTACACCTTC. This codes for CATSRDRLTGASYGYTF.

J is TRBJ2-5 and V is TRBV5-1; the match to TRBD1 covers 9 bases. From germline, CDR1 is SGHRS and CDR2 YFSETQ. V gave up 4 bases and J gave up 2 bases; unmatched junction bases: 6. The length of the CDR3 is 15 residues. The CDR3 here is CASSIAGTGQETQYF. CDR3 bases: TGCGCCAGCAGCATAGCCGGGACAGGGCAAGAGACCCAGTACTTC.

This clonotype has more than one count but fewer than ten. The CDR3 loop is CASSPPGSFSYEQYV. The CDR3 DNA reads TGTGCCAGCAGTCCCCCGGGATCCTTCTCCTACGAGCAGTACGTC. The V and J genes are TRBV6-2 or TRBV6-3 and TRBJ2-7; possibly TRBD2 for D (5 bases). In germline, CDR1 is MNHEY, CDR2 SVGEGT. Trimming left V 5 bases short and J 0 bases short, with 14 bases between. This CDR3 region has 15 residues.

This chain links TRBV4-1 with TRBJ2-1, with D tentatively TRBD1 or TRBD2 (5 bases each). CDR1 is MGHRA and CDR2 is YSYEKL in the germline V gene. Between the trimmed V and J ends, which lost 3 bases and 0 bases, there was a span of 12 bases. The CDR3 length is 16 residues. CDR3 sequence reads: CASSQTGASSYNEQFF. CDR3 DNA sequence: TGCGCCAGCAGCCAGACCGGGGCGAGCTCCTACAATGAGCAGTTCTTC.

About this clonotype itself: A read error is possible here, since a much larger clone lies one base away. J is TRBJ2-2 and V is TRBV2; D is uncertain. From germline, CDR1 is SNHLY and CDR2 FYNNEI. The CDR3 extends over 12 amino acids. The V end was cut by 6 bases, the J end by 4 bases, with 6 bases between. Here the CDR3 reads CASSKGTGELFF. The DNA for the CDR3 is TGTGCCAGCAGCAAGGGCACCGGGGAGCTGTTTTTT.

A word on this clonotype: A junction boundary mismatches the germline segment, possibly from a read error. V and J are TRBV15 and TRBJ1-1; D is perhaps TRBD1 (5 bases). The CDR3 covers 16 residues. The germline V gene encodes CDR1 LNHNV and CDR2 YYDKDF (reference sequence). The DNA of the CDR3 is TGTGCCACCAGCAGAGATGTAGCTCGGGGGAACTCTGAAGCTTTCTTT. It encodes CATSRDVARGNSEAFF.

This CDR3 is CASSILAGNTGELFF. The CDR3 bases are TGTGCCAGCAGCATTCTAGCGGGTAACACCGGGGAGCTGTTTTTT. This chain uses TRBV7-9 with TRBJ2-2; 8 bases are shared with TRBD2. Trimming cost V 5 bases and J 2 bases; bases outside gene matches: 4. This CDR3 is 15 amino acids long. Germline V gene data show CDR1 as SEHNR and CDR2 as FQNEAQ (reference sequence).

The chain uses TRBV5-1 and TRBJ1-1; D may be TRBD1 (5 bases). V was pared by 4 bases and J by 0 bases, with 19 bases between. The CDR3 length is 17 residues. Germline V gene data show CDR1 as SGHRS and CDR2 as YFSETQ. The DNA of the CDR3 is TGCGCCAGCAGCCCCTCAGGGAGCCAGGGCATGAACACTGAAGCTTTCTTT. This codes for CASSPSGSQGMNTEAFF.

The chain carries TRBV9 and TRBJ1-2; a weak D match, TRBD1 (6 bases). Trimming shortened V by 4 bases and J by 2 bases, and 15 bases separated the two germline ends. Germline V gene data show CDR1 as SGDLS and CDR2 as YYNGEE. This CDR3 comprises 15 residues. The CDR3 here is CASSPSPGANYGYTF. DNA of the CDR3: TGTGCCAGCAGCCCATCCCCAGGGGCCAACTATGGCTACACCTTC.

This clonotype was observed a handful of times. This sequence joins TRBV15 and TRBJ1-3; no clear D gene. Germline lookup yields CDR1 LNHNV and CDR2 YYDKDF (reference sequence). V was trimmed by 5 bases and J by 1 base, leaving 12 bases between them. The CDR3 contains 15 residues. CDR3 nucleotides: TGTGCCACCAGCCCTAGGTGGGGATCTGGAAACACCATATATTTT. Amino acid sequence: CATSPRWGSGNTIYF.

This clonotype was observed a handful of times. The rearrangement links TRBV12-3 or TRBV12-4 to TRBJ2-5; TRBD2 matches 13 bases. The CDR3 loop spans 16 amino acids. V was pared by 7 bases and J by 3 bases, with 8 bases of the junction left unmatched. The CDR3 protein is CASNQGGTSGEETQYF. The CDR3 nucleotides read TGTGCCAGCAATCAAGGGGGGACTAGCGGGGAAGAGACCCAGTACTTC.

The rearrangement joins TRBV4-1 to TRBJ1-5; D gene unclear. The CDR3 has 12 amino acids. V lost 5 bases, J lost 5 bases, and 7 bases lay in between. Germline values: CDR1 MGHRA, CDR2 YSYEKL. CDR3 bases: TGCGCCAGCAGCACCAGCGATCAGCCCCAGCATTTT. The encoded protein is CASSTSDQPQHF.

In nucleotides, the CDR3 is TGTGCCAGCTCACCCCAATCCAGACTGCAGGGGGGAAACACCATATATTTT. Its protein is CASSPQSRLQGGNTIYF. V usage is TRBV18 and J usage is TRBJ1-3, with D perhaps matching TRBD1 (6 bases). Trimming shortened V by 3 bases and J by 4 bases, and 19 bases separated the two germline ends. The CDR3 sequence is 17 residues long. CDR1 and CDR2 from the germline V gene are KGHSH and LQKENI.

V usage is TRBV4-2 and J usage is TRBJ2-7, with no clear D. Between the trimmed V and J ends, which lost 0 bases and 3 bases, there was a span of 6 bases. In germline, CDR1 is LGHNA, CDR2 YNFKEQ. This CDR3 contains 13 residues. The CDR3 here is CASSQEKDYEQYF. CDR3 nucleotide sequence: TGTGCCAGCAGCCAAGAAAAGGACTACGAGCAGTACTTC.

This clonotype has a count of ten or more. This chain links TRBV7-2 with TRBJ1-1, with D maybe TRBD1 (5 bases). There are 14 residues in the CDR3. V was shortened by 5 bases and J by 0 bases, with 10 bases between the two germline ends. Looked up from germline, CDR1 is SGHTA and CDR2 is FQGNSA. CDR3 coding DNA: TGTGCCAGCAGCCCGGGACGGCTGAACACTGAAGCTTTCTTT. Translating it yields CASSPGRLNTEAFF.

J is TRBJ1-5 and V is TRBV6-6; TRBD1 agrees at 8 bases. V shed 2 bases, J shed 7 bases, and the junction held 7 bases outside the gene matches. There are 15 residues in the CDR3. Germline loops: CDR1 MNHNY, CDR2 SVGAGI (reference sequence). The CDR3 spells CASSYTDRGGQPQHF. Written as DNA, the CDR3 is TGTGCCAGCAGTTACACCGACAGGGGCGGACAGCCCCAGCATTTT.

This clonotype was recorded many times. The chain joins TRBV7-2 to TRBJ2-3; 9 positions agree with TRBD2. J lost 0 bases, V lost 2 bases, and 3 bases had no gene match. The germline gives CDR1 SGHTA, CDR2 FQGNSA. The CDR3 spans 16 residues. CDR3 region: CASSLIAGGSTDTQYF. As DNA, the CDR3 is TGTGCCAGCAGCTTAATTGCGGGGGGGAGCACAGATACGCAGTATTTT.

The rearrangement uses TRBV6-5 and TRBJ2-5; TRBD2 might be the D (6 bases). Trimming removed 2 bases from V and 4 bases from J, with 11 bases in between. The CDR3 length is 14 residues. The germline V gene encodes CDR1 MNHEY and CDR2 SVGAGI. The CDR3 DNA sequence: TGTGCCAGCAGTTACGTTTCGCGGGGAGAGACCCAGTACTTC. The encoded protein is CASSYVSRGETQYF.

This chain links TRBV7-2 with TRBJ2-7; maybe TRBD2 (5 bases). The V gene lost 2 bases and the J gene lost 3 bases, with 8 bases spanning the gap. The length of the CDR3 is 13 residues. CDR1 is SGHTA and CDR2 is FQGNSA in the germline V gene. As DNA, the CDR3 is TGTGCCAGCAGCTTATCCCGGGGCTACGAGCAGTACTTC. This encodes CASSLSRGYEQYF.